The following is a T cell receptor (beta chain) sequence with its context. The data stem from a study of T cell changes during pregnancy in multiple sclerosis. Produced via immunoSEQ multiplex PCR; TCRdb's table is partial and in-frame only. The sample contains about 100,000 clones, around nine tenths of which appear only once. Trimming left V 3 bases short and J 0 bases short, with 13 bases between. The CDR3 sequence is 17 residues long. Germline-derived CDR1 and CDR2 are SGHRS and YFSETQ. The chain recombines TRBV5-1 with TRBJ2-6, with D possibly matching TRBD2 (6 bases). The TCR comes from a female donor with multiple sclerosis, enrolled in a pregnancy study. Sequenced material: peripheral blood, taken in the second trimester of pregnancy. CDR3 sequence: CASSSLFGGSGANVLTF. The CDR3 coding sequence is TGCGCCAGCAGCTCTCTTTTCGGGGGCTCTGGGGCCAACGTCCTGACTTTC.